These 15 T cell receptor beta chains originate from one sample sequenced in a study of control samples from healthy donors and cancer patients. Sequencing was performed with immunoSEQ multiplex PCR; in TCRdb, only in-frame clones are kept and a portion is missing. This sample has 90,000 to 150,000 clones, with approximately 90% found just once. Sequenced: blood. All receptors come from a young woman in good health.

The chain couples TRBV28 to TRBJ1-2; D gene unclear. Germline CDR1 MDHEN, CDR2 SYDVKM. V was shortened by 7 bases and J by 8 bases, with 17 bases between the two germline ends. CDR3 length: 13 amino acids. The CDR3 reads CASTDGPTRGYTF. The DNA for the CDR3 is TGTGCCAGCACCGATGGACCCACGAGGGGCTACACCTTC.

CDR3 amino acids: CASSYLAGGFFYNEQFF. CDR3 DNA: TGTGCCAGTAGTTATCTAGCGGGGGGTTTCTTCTACAATGAGCAGTTCTTC. The J gene is TRBJ2-1, the V gene TRBV19; TRBD2 matches at 11 bases. V was clipped by 5 bases and J by 3 bases; unmatched bases: 9. The CDR3 loop spans 17 amino acids. Germline CDR1 LNHDA, CDR2 SQIVND (reference sequence).

This clone has only a few counts. The chain links TRBV5-1 to TRBJ2-6; TRBD1 matches 9 bases. CDR1 is SGHRS, CDR2 YFSETQ, per germline. CDR3 length: 17 amino acids. The ends lost 4 bases at V and 0 bases at J; junction bases unmatched: 5. The CDR3 nucleotides are TGCGCCAGCAGCCCTACAGGGGGCACCTCTGGGGCCAACGTCCTGACTTTC. Amino acids: CASSPTGGTSGANVLTF.

V is TRBV7-2 and J is TRBJ2-3; 12 bases agree with TRBD2. The junction had 6 bases not matched to a gene; V was cut back by 1 base and J by 7 bases. CDR3 length: 16 amino acids. Germline CDR1 and CDR2: SGHTA and FQGNSA. The CDR3 protein is CASSLGTSGIGNTQYF. The CDR3 DNA is TGTGCCAGCAGCTTAGGGACTAGCGGGATAGGAAATACGCAGTATTTT.

The V and J genes are TRBV6-5 and TRBJ1-2; TRBD1 aligns across 10 bases. Trimming at V came to 6 bases and at J to 4 bases, leaving 5 bases not matched to a gene. The CDR3 spans 14 residues. Per germline, CDR1 MNHEY and CDR2 SVGAGI. DNA for the CDR3: TGTGCCAGCAGCCCCGGACAGGGGGTCTATGGCTACACCTTC. Encoded protein: CASSPGQGVYGYTF.

This sequence joins TRBV7-9 and TRBJ2-5, with D tentatively TRBD2 (6 bases). This CDR3 spans 14 amino acids. Trimming cost V 2 bases and J 1 base, with 8 bases left between them. Germline CDR1 and CDR2: SEHNR and FQNEAQ (reference sequence). The CDR3 region has the DNA TGTGCCAGCAGCTTATCCGGGGGCCAAGAGACCCAGTACTTC. It yields the protein CASSLSGGQETQYF.

The chain couples TRBV28 to TRBJ2-7, with D perhaps matching TRBD1 (5 bases). Deletions cut 6 bases from V and 0 bases from J, with 15 bases between. There are 15 residues in the CDR3. Germline V gives CDR1 MDHEN, CDR2 SYDVKM. The CDR3 DNA reads TGTGCCAGCAGCCCCCCAACAGGCAGCTCCTACGAGCAGTACTTC. Its translation: CASSPPTGSSYEQYF.

The rearrangement uses TRBV19 and TRBJ2-1; 8 nucleotides match TRBD1. This CDR3 spans 14 amino acids. J lost 7 bases, V lost 8 bases, and 10 bases had no gene match. Germline values: CDR1 LNHDA, CDR2 SQIVND (reference sequence). The chain's CDR3 is CASQPDRVGNEQFF. CDR3 bases: TGTGCCAGTCAACCGGACAGGGTCGGTAATGAGCAGTTCTTC. The entire variable domain, with the rest obtained from reference TRBV19 and TRBJ2-1, is as follows: DGGITQSPKYLFRKEGQNVTLSCEQNLNHDAMYWYRQDPGQGLRLIYYSQIVNDFQKGDIAEGYSVSREKKESFPLTVTSAQKNPTAFYLCASQPDRVGNEQFFGPGTRLTVL.

This clone was recorded a few times. The chain uses TRBV7-9 and TRBJ2-7; D is possibly TRBD1 (5 bases). The ends were cut back, 5 bases at V and 1 base at J, with 9 bases in the middle. Germline V CDR1 and CDR2: SEHNR, FQNEAQ (reference sequence). CDR3 length: 13 residues. In DNA form, the CDR3 reads TGTGCCAGCAGCCCGACAGATTCCTACGAGCAGTACTTC. This sequence encodes CASSPTDSYEQYF.

The rearrangement joins TRBV7-3 to TRBJ2-6; no clear D gene. CDR1 is SGHTA, CDR2 FQGTGA, per germline. Trimming shortened V by 4 bases and J by 0 bases, and 10 bases separated the two germline ends. The length of the CDR3 is 16 residues. The CDR3 is CASSSGRYSGANVLTF. In DNA form, the CDR3 reads TGTGCCAGCAGCTCCGGACGCTACTCTGGGGCCAACGTCCTGACTTTC. Combining the CDR3 with reference TRBV7-3 and TRBJ2-6 gives the whole variable domain GAGVSQTPSNKVTEKGKYVELRCDPISGHTALYWYRQSLGQGPEFLIYFQGTGAADDSGLPNDRFFAVRPEGSVSTLKIQRTERGDSAVYLCASSSGRYSGANVLTFGAGSRLTVL.

The chain links TRBV28 to TRBJ2-2, with TRBD1 matching over 9 bases. The length of the CDR3 is 15 residues. Germline CDR1 is MDHEN and CDR2 is SYDVKM. The V and J ends lost 5 bases and 4 bases, in that order; junction bases with no gene match: 5. The CDR3 spells CASSPTTGGTGELFF. The CDR3, as DNA: TGTGCCAGCAGTCCCACGACAGGGGGCACCGGGGAGCTGTTTTTT.

V is TRBV5-6 and J is TRBJ1-1; 8 bases agree with TRBD1. Germline CDR1 SGHDT, CDR2 YYEEEE. J lost 6 bases, V lost 4 bases, and 11 bases had no gene match. CDR3 length: 15 amino acids. The CDR3 DNA follows: TGTGCCAGCAGCATCCCGACAGGGGCAACCTCTGAAGCTTTCTTT. This codes for CASSIPTGATSEAFF. Full variable domain (missing parts from reference TRBV5-6 and TRBJ1-1): DAGVTQSPTHLIKTRGQQVTLRCSPKSGHDTVSWYQQALGQGPQFIFQYYEEEERQRGNFPDRFSGHQFPNYSSELNVNALLLGDSALYLCASSIPTGATSEAFFGQGTRLTVV.

The sample holds a few counts of this clone. The rearrangement uses TRBV19 and TRBJ2-1; 13 bases fit TRBD2. The CDR3 consists of 17 residues. Trimming cost V 1 base and J 5 bases; bases outside gene matches: 5. CDR1 LNHDA and CDR2 SQIVND come from the germline V gene (reference sequence). CDR3 nucleotides: TGTGCCAGTAGTATAGTTGGGACTAGCGGGACTCACAATGAGCAGTTCTTC. Its translation: CASSIVGTSGTHNEQFF.

V is TRBV3-1 (or the pseudogene TRBV3-2) and J is TRBJ2-5; 11 bases are a match to TRBD2. In germline, CDR1 is LGHDT, CDR2 YNNKEL (reference sequence). CDR3 size: 15 residues. Trimming removed 5 bases from V and 4 bases from J; junction bases left unmatched: 6. CDR3 region: CASSKLAGGGETQYF. In nucleotides, the CDR3 is TGTGCCAGCAGCAAATTAGCGGGAGGGGGAGAGACCCAGTACTTC.

The V and J genes are TRBV18 and TRBJ1-2, with a possible D match to TRBD1 (6 bases). V was trimmed by 3 bases and J by 2 bases, leaving 10 bases between them. CDR1 is KGHSH, CDR2 LQKENI, per germline. This CDR3 has 14 residues. The CDR3 is CASSPLGQNYGYTF. The DNA of the CDR3 is TGTGCCAGCTCACCCCTCGGACAGAACTATGGCTACACCTTC.